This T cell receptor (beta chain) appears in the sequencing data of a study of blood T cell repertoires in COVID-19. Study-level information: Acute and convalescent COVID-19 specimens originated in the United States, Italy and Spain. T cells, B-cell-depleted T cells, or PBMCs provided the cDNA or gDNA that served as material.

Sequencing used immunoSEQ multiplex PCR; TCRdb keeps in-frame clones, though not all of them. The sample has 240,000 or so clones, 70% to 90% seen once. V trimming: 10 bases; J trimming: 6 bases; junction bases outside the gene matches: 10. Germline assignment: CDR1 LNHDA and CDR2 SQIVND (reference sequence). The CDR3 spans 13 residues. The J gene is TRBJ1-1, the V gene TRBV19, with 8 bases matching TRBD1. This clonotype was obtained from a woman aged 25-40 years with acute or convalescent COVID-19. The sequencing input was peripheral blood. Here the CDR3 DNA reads TGTGCCACCCGGGACAGGAGCGTCGCTGAAGCTTTCTTT. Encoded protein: CATRDRSVAEAFF.